One sample yielded the 27 T cell receptor beta chains listed below, sequenced in a study of cytomegalovirus exposure and HLA in healthy donors. The PCR made use of 60 Vbeta and 13 Jbeta primers. The repertoire was sequenced with immunoSEQ multiplex PCR; TCRdb's copy has only in-frame clones and lacks some. The data hold roughly 130,000 clones, with roughly 80% observed a single time. Sample: PBMCs. The receptors here all came from a woman aged 40 to 55 in good health and CMV-seronegative.

This clone appeared a single time. The chain uses TRBV27 and TRBJ1-1, with D possibly matching TRBD1 (5 bases). Trimming left V 8 bases short and J 4 bases short, with 17 bases between. From germline, CDR1 is MNHEY and CDR2 SMNVEV (reference sequence). CDR3 length equals 14 residues. The CDR3 spells CASGASWRPTEAFF. Written as DNA, the CDR3 is TGTGCCAGCGGGGCCAGTTGGCGGCCCACTGAAGCTTTCTTT.

The V and J genes are TRBV18 and TRBJ2-1; 7 nucleotides agree with TRBD1. The CDR3 consists of 16 residues. Looked up from germline, CDR1 is KGHSH and CDR2 is LQKENI. After removal of 3 bases from V and 1 base from J, the junction contained 6 bases not matched to a gene. CDR3 sequence: CASSPSGQLSYNEQFF. The CDR3 DNA sequence: TGTGCCAGCTCACCCTCGGGACAGTTGTCCTACAATGAGCAGTTCTTC.

The rearrangement links TRBV7-9 to TRBJ2-7, with TRBD1 matching 10 bases. CDR3 length equals 15 residues. After removal of 4 bases from V and 2 bases from J, the junction contained 5 bases not matched to a gene. Germline values: CDR1 SEHNR, CDR2 FQNEAQ (reference sequence). The CDR3 bases are TGTGCCAGCAGCTCCGGGACAGGGGACCCCTACGAGCAGTACTTC. This codes for CASSSGTGDPYEQYF.

CDR3 in amino acids: CASSLRIANEKLFF. The CDR3 nucleotides read TGCGCCAGCAGCCTGCGGATAGCTAATGAAAAACTGTTTTTT. The chain has TRBV4-1 and TRBJ1-4; D unclear. The CDR3 runs to 14 residues. Trimming shortened V by 4 bases and J by 3 bases, and 9 bases separated the two germline ends. From germline, CDR1 is MGHRA and CDR2 YSYEKL.

The chain carries TRBV9 and TRBJ2-1, with 8 bases aligning to TRBD2. V lost 4 bases, J lost 5 bases, and 14 bases stayed unmatched. The CDR3 spans 17 residues. Germline CDR1 SGDLS, CDR2 YYNGEE. The CDR3 reads CASSIDSGTRTNNEQFF. CDR3 in DNA: TGTGCCAGCAGCATCGACTCCGGGACTAGGACAAACAATGAGCAGTTCTTC.

This sequence joins TRBV6-5 and TRBJ2-7, with TRBD2 identical over 7 bases. Unmatched junction bases numbered 13, after V lost 7 bases and J lost 4 bases. CDR3 length equals 15 residues. CDR1 is MNHEY and CDR2 is SVGAGI in the germline V gene. The CDR3 sequence is CASTIRAGSGYEQYF. The CDR3 region has the DNA TGTGCCAGCACTATACGAGCGGGATCAGGGTACGAGCAGTACTTC.

This CDR3 is CASSLTGADTDTQYF. In DNA, the CDR3 is TGTGCCAGCAGCTTAACGGGGGCCGACACAGATACGCAGTATTTT. This chain uses TRBV7-3 with TRBJ2-3; a possible D gene is TRBD1 (6 bases). V was clipped by 0 bases and J by 2 bases, with 9 bases between them. This CDR3 comprises 15 residues. Germline V gene sequence: CDR1 SGHTA, CDR2 FQGTGA.

This clone has a single count. V is TRBV28 and J is TRBJ2-2; D remains unclear. V lost 10 bases to trimming and J lost 1 base, with 13 bases between them. The germline CDR1 and CDR2 sequences are MDHEN and SYDVKM. The CDR3 has 14 residues. CDR3 region: CATHFSKNTGELFF. For the CDR3, the DNA is TGTGCCACCCACTTTAGCAAGAACACCGGGGAGCTGTTTTTT. Together with reference TRBV28 and TRBJ2-2, the CDR3 gives the full variable domain: DVKVTQSSRYLVKRTGEKVFLECVQDMDHENMFWYRQDPGLGLRLIYFSYDVKMKEKGDIPEGYSVSREKKERFSLILESASTNQTSMYLCATHFSKNTGELFFGEGSRLTVL.

The chain links TRBV9 to TRBJ2-1; no clear D. The germline gives CDR1 SGDLS, CDR2 YYNGEE. V lost 0 bases and J 5 bases, leaving 6 bases between the germline ends. The CDR3 runs to 13 residues. In DNA form, the CDR3 reads TGTGCCAGCAGCGTAGCCTTTGACAATGAGCAGTTCTTC. As protein: CASSVAFDNEQFF.

The chain combines TRBV5-4 with TRBJ2-7; D not certain. The CDR3 contains 12 residues. Germline values: CDR1 SGHNT, CDR2 YYREEE (reference sequence). V was cut by 2 bases and J by 0 bases, with 3 bases left in between. The CDR3 loop reads CASSFVSYEQYF. CDR3 DNA: TGTGCCAGCAGCTTCGTCTCCTACGAGCAGTACTTC.

CDR3 DNA: TGTGCCAGCAGGGACAGTAACTATGGCTACACCTTC. Encoded protein: CASRDSNYGYTF. This rearrangement joins TRBV28 to TRBJ1-2, with D maybe TRBD1 (6 bases). The CDR3 is 12 residues long. CDR1 is MDHEN and CDR2 is SYDVKM in the germline V gene. Trimming stripped 6 bases from V and 1 base from J, with 6 bases between.

This clone was seen only a few times. The chain recombines TRBV7-3 with TRBJ2-1, with no clear D. In germline, CDR1 is SGHTA, CDR2 FQGTGA. The V end lost 1 base, the J end lost 9 bases, and 10 bases lay between the germline ends. The CDR3 is 13 amino acids. CDR3 sequence (DNA): TGTGCCAGCAGCTTAATGGAATCAGGTGAGCAGTTCTTC. It translates to CASSLMESGEQFF.

This clone was counted a few times. The CDR3 DNA reads TGTGCCAGCAGCTTTAAGAACACTGAAGCTTTCTTT. Translation gives CASSFKNTEAFF. The V gene is TRBV6-6, the J gene TRBJ1-1; no definite D call. The CDR3 consists of 12 residues. The V and J ends lost 6 bases and 1 base respectively, with 6 bases between them. CDR1 MNHNY and CDR2 SVGAGI come from the germline V gene (reference sequence).

This CDR3 reads CASSQSPLIEGEAFF. For the CDR3, the DNA is TGCGCCAGCAGCCAATCCCCCCTAATAGAGGGTGAAGCTTTCTTT. The chain couples TRBV4-1 to TRBJ1-1; D is uncertain. The CDR3 totals 15 residues. Per the germline V gene, CDR1 is MGHRA and CDR2 is YSYEKL. Trimming pared 2 bases from V and 7 bases from J, leaving 17 bases between.

V usage is TRBV4-1 and J usage is TRBJ2-3; TRBD2 agrees at 10 bases. The CDR3 loop spans 17 amino acids. Looked up from germline, CDR1 is MGHRA and CDR2 is YSYEKL. V lost 4 bases and J lost 1; bases outside the gene matches: 8. CDR3 amino acids: CASSPRVAGGGTDTQYF. CDR3 sequence (DNA): TGCGCCAGCAGCCCCCGGGTAGCGGGGGGAGGCACAGATACGCAGTATTTT.

This clone was detected only once. The rearrangement links TRBV7-9 to TRBJ2-7; 8 nucleotides line up with TRBD1. J lost 5 bases, V lost 5 bases, and 5 bases had no gene match. Germline-derived CDR1 and CDR2 are SEHNR and FQNEAQ (reference sequence). CDR3 length equals 13 residues. CDR3 DNA: TGTGCCAGCAGCATAACGACAGGGGACGAGCAGTACTTC. It yields the protein CASSITTGDEQYF. Full variable domain (missing parts from reference TRBV7-9 and TRBJ2-7): DTGVSQNPRHKITKRGQNVTFRCDPISEHNRLYWYRQTLGQGPEFLTYFQNEAQLEKSRLLSDRFSAERPKGSFSTLEIQRTEQGDSAMYLCASSITTGDEQYFGPGTRLTVT.

The chain uses TRBV27 and TRBJ1-2; the D is unclear. This CDR3 spans 12 amino acids. Germline CDR1 MNHEY, CDR2 SMNVEV (reference sequence). The V gene lost 4 bases and the J gene lost 5 bases, with 8 bases spanning the gap. This CDR3 reads CASSSGGYGYTF. The CDR3 coding sequence is TGTGCCAGCAGTTCCGGAGGGTATGGCTACACCTTC.

The chain carries TRBV10-3 and TRBJ1-2; D is unresolved. This CDR3 has 11 amino acids. Germline V gene sequence: CDR1 ENHRY, CDR2 SYGVKD. The V end was cut by 1 base, the J end by 8 bases, with 5 bases between. CDR3 region: CAISELQGYTF. In DNA, the CDR3 is TGTGCCATCAGTGAGTTGCAGGGCTACACCTTC.

Notes on this clone: Other DNA sequences in this specimen translate into the identical CDR3. The chain recombines TRBV6-5 with TRBJ2-7, with TRBD1 identical over 10 bases. Germline assignment: CDR1 MNHEY and CDR2 SVGAGI. The CDR3 loop spans 12 amino acids. V lost 6 bases, J lost 6 bases, and 2 bases stayed unmatched. CDR3 in amino acids: CASSRTGGEQYF. The CDR3, as DNA: TGTGCCAGCAGCCGGACAGGGGGCGAGCAGTACTTC.

This clone was recorded once. The genes are TRBV7-9 and TRBJ2-7, with 14 bases aligning to TRBD2. Trimming took 5 bases from V and 0 from J; bases not matched to a gene: 3. The length of the CDR3 is 16 residues. Germline V gives CDR1 SEHNR, CDR2 FQNEAQ (reference sequence). The CDR3 protein is CASSGGLAGDSYEQYF. CDR3 nucleotides: TGTGCCAGCAGCGGGGGACTAGCGGGGGACTCCTACGAGCAGTACTTC. The full variable domain, with the rest looked up from reference TRBV7-9 and TRBJ2-7, is DTGVSQNPRHKITKRGQNVTFRCDPISEHNRLYWYRQTLGQGPEFLTYFQNEAQLEKSRLLSDRFSAERPKGSFSTLEIQRTEQGDSAMYLCASSGGLAGDSYEQYFGPGTRLTVT.

The chain uses TRBV6-1 and TRBJ1-2; D not resolved. Germline lookup yields CDR1 MNHNS and CDR2 SASEGT. V shed 2 bases and J shed 2 bases, with 9 bases lying between them. The CDR3 extends over 14 amino acids. CDR3 protein: CASSELTGNYGYTF. In nucleotides, the CDR3 is TGTGCCAGCAGTGAACTGACGGGGAACTATGGCTACACCTTC.

The chain couples TRBV5-1 to TRBJ2-5; TRBD2 matches at 9 bases. Germline lookup yields CDR1 SGHRS and CDR2 YFSETQ. With 1 base clipped from V and 5 bases from J, the junction kept 15 bases outside the gene matches. The CDR3 extends over 18 amino acids. CDR3 residues: CASSLWGGGATGDETQYF. For the CDR3, the DNA is TGCGCCAGCAGCTTGTGGGGCGGGGGGGCCACGGGCGACGAGACCCAGTACTTC.

The chain employs TRBV27 and TRBJ2-7, with 10 nucleotides matching TRBD2. Germline V gene sequence: CDR1 MNHEY, CDR2 SMNVEV (reference sequence). The V segment lost 6 bases and the J segment 3 bases; nucleotides outside the gene matches: 2. The CDR3 contains 13 residues. The CDR3: CASSLAGDYEQYF. DNA for the CDR3: TGTGCCAGCAGCCTAGCGGGGGACTACGAGCAGTACTTC.

As to this clone: One end of the junction is discordant with germline, which a read error may explain. CDR3 nucleotides: TGTGCCAGCAGCCTAGGCACTTCTTCCCGGGACGAGCAGTACTTC. Its protein is CASSLGTSSRDEQYF. This sequence joins TRBV13 and TRBJ2-7; no firm D call. CDR1 and CDR2 (germline): PRHDT, FYEKMQ (reference sequence). The CDR3 extends over 15 amino acids.

V gene TRBV7-2 combines with J gene TRBJ1-2, with TRBD1 identical over 11 bases. The V and J ends lost 3 bases and 8 bases, in that order; junction bases with no gene match: 11. The V gene's germline CDR1 is SGHTA and CDR2 FQGNSA. The CDR3 runs to 16 residues. The CDR3 nucleotides are TGTGCCAGCAGCTTCCGTTTCGGACAGGGGGCTTCAGGCTACACCTTC. This gives the protein CASSFRFGQGASGYTF.

The V gene is TRBV7-9, the J gene TRBJ1-6, with D possibly being TRBD1 (6 bases). Germline lookup yields CDR1 SEHNR and CDR2 FQNEAQ (reference sequence). The CDR3 runs to 14 residues. Trimming shortened V by 2 bases and J by 10 bases, and 12 bases separated the two germline ends. Written as DNA, the CDR3 is TGTGCCAGCAGCTTATCTGGGGACAACTCACCCCTCCACTTT. Amino acids: CASSLSGDNSPLHF.

This clone was detected ten times or more. The chain recombines TRBV7-3 with TRBJ2-2; 8 bases match TRBD1. The CDR3 extends over 15 amino acids. Germline V lookup: CDR1 SGHTA, CDR2 FQGTGA. V was pared by 4 bases and J by 3 bases, with 4 bases of the junction left unmatched. The CDR3 loop is CASSSTGADTGELFF. CDR3 nucleotide sequence: TGTGCCAGCAGCTCGACAGGGGCCGACACCGGGGAGCTGTTTTTT.